This T cell receptor beta chain was captured by sequencing in a study of shared clonotypes between healthy human individuals. Clones were sequenced by immunoSEQ multiplex PCR, and TCRdb holds only the in-frame ones, with some missing. The sample shows just under 350,000 clones, more than 60% of them seen only once. Free of recent acute infections or vaccinations, the donors were healthy HIV-negative adults. The sample was memory CD4+ T cells sorted from blood. Indicated subset: CD45RA-negative fraction. The sequence came from a man aged 30 to 39 in good health.

CDR3 sequence reads: CASSRDRETQYF. The CDR3, as DNA: TGTGCCAGCAGTCGGGACCGCGAGACCCAGTACTTC. The chain links TRBV2 to TRBJ2-5; D tentatively reads TRBD1 or TRBD2 (5 bases each). V was cut by 5 bases and J by 5 bases, with 9 bases left in between. CDR1 and CDR2 from the germline V gene are SNHLY and FYNNEI. CDR3 size: 12 residues.